These 22 T cell receptor beta chains were sequenced from one sample in a study of T cells after yellow fever vaccination. TCRdb reprocessed the 5' RACE reads via MiXCR and lists one record per CDR3 protein. The sample records a few hundred thousand distinct CDR3 sequences, approximately 16% being singletons. Material: PBMCs, obtained about 5 days after the first yellow fever vaccination. The receptors here all came from a man aged 18 to 30 who received the YFV17D yellow fever vaccine.

The table lists this clonotype with a few counts. J is TRBJ2-1 and V is TRBV5-6, with 9 bases lining up with TRBD2. The CDR3 contains 16 residues. Germline V gene lookup returns CDR1 SGHDT and CDR2 YYEEEE. Trimming took 1 base from V and 5 from J; bases not matched to a gene: 7. The CDR3: CASSLWASGANNEQFF. CDR3 DNA sequence: TGTGCCAGCAGCTTGTGGGCTAGCGGGGCCAACAATGAGCAGTTCTTC.

This chain connects TRBV2 to TRBJ1-1, with unresolved D. CDR1 and CDR2 (germline): SNHLY, FYNNEI. Trimming took off 2 bases at V and 5 bases at J, with 9 bases between the two ends. The CDR3 is made up of 13 amino acids. This CDR3 reads CASSESWATEAFF. DNA of the CDR3: TGTGCCAGCAGTGAAAGTTGGGCGACTGAAGCTTTCTTT.

This sequence joins TRBV10-3 and TRBJ1-1; a weak D match, TRBD1 (6 bases). Looked up from germline, CDR1 is ENHRY and CDR2 is SYGVKD. Deletions cut 7 bases from V and 5 bases from J, with 17 bases between. CDR3 length equals 14 residues. The CDR3 DNA follows: TGTGCCATCATGGACAGAAATGGGGGGACTGAAGCTTTCTTT. This gives the protein CAIMDRNGGTEAFF.

The rearrangement uses TRBV20-1 and TRBJ1-3; D is undetermined. The CDR3 runs 12 residues. The V end was cut by 0 bases, the J end by 4 bases, with 4 bases between. CDR1 and CDR2 from the germline V gene are DFQATT and SNEGSKA (reference sequence). The CDR3 reads CSARENGNTIYF. The CDR3 coding sequence is TGCAGTGCTAGAGAAAACGGAAACACCATATATTTT.

The rearrangement uses TRBV10-1 and TRBJ2-5; TRBD2 is a possible D gene (5 bases). Per germline, CDR1 WNHNN and CDR2 SYGVQD (reference sequence). The CDR3 has 17 amino acids. Trimming took off 4 bases at V and 5 bases at J, with 23 bases between the two ends. The CDR3 sequence is CASSAGVGRRDRETQYF. For the CDR3, the DNA is TGCGCCAGCAGTGCCGGTGTGGGGAGACGGGATCGGGAGACCCAGTACTTC.

This chain connects TRBV5-1 to TRBJ2-6; D unclear. This CDR3 is 14 amino acids long. Germline V gene lookup returns CDR1 SGHRS and CDR2 YFSETQ. Trimming pared 5 bases from V and 0 bases from J, leaving 6 bases between. Here the CDR3 reads CASSGNSGANVLTF. The CDR3 DNA is TGCGCCAGCAGTGGTAACTCTGGGGCCAACGTCCTGACTTTC. Based on the CDR3 plus reference TRBV5-1 and TRBJ2-6, the full variable domain is KAGVTQTPRYLIKTRGQQVTLSCSPISGHRSVSWYQQTPGQGLQFLFEYFSETQRNKGNFPGRFSGRQFSNSRSEMNVSTLELGDSALYLCASSGNSGANVLTFGAGSRLTVL.

Concerning this clonotype itself: Sequence at one end of the junction differs from germline and may be a read error. J is TRBJ1-5 and V is TRBV7-2, with TRBD1 as a possible D gene (5 bases). Germline V CDR1 and CDR2: SGHTA, FQGNSA. The CDR3 totals 14 residues. The chain's CDR3 is CASSFGGSDQPQHF. As DNA, the CDR3 is TGTGCCAGCAGCTTTGGGGGTAGCGATCAGCCCCAGCATTTT.

In its sample, this clonotype was seen a few times. The CDR3 protein is CASSLTVRNTIYF. In DNA form, the CDR3 reads TGTGCCAGCAGTTTAACAGTGAGAAACACCATATATTTT. The V and J genes are TRBV12-3 or TRBV12-4 and TRBJ1-3; D is undetermined. The germline V and J ends were trimmed by 2 bases and 5 bases, with 7 bases remaining between them. This CDR3 comprises 13 residues.

J is TRBJ1-6 and V is TRBV4-2; 9 positions match TRBD1. The CDR3 spans 17 residues. The V gene end was trimmed by 0 bases and the J gene end by 7 bases; junction bases not matched to a gene: 7. Germline assignment: CDR1 LGHNA and CDR2 YNFKEQ. The CDR3 loop reads CASSQEPVGTGNSPLHF. Here the CDR3 DNA reads TGTGCCAGCAGCCAAGAGCCGGTCGGGACAGGGAATTCACCCCTCCACTTT.

In this sample, this clonotype turned up a few times. The V gene is TRBV5-1, the J gene TRBJ2-5, with TRBD2 identical over 16 bases. CDR3 length equals 16 residues. Germline assignment: CDR1 SGHRS and CDR2 YFSETQ. Trimming cost V 5 bases and J 5 bases; bases outside gene matches: 6. The CDR3 sequence is CASSPGLAGGFETQYF. The CDR3 DNA follows: TGCGCCAGCAGTCCGGGACTAGCGGGGGGGTTTGAGACCCAGTACTTC.

V usage is TRBV10-2 and J usage is TRBJ2-3; 8 bases fit TRBD2. The length of the CDR3 is 15 residues. Germline V CDR1 and CDR2: WSHSY, SAAADI. J gave up 4 bases and V 4 bases, and 7 bases lay outside the gene matches. This chain's CDR3 is CASSVEGGGPDTQYF. DNA of the CDR3: TGCGCCAGCAGTGTAGAGGGCGGGGGGCCAGATACGCAGTATTTT.

V usage is TRBV24-1 and J usage is TRBJ1-1, with D possibly being TRBD1 (5 bases). Trimming removed 7 bases at V and 6 bases at J, with 14 bases between. The germline CDR1 and CDR2 sequences are KGHDR and SFDVKD. There are 13 residues in the CDR3. This CDR3 is CATRSRVGAEAFF. CDR3 nucleotide sequence: TGTGCCACCAGGTCGCGGGTAGGGGCTGAAGCTTTCTTT.

The V call is TRBV12-3 or TRBV12-4, the J call TRBJ2-7; D is possibly TRBD2 (5 bases). Trimming stripped 2 bases from V and 5 bases from J, with 10 bases between. The CDR3 covers 13 residues. The DNA of the CDR3 is TGTGCCAGCAGTTTAATGTCTAGCCACGAGCAGTACTTC. Translation gives CASSLMSSHEQYF.

This clonotype was counted only a few times. The chain employs TRBV20-1 and TRBJ1-4, with D possibly being TRBD1 (5 bases). This CDR3 spans 19 amino acids. Trimming took off 2 bases at V and 2 bases at J, with 24 bases between the two ends. Germline V lookup: CDR1 DFQATT, CDR2 SNEGSKA (reference sequence). The CDR3 loop reads CSARHLLPGTPPTNEKLFF. The CDR3 DNA reads as TGCAGTGCTAGACACCTCCTACCCGGGACCCCTCCGACTAATGAAAAACTGTTTTTT.

CDR3 DNA: TGCGCCAGCAGCCAAGGGCCTAGCGCCTACGAGCAGTACTTC. It yields the protein CASSQGPSAYEQYF. The V gene is TRBV4-1, the J gene TRBJ2-7, with D possibly TRBD2 on 6 matching bases. Between the trimmed V and J ends, which lost 1 base and 2 bases, there was a span of 9 bases. This CDR3 contains 14 residues. CDR1 and CDR2 (germline): MGHRA, YSYEKL.

The sample holds many counts of this clonotype. CDR3 protein: CASSFYGTGDQPQHF. CDR3 in DNA: TGTGCCAGCAGCTTTTATGGGACAGGTGATCAGCCCCAGCATTTT. This chain connects TRBV7-2 to TRBJ1-5, with TRBD1 matching 8 bases. Germline V gives CDR1 SGHTA, CDR2 FQGNSA. The CDR3 runs to 15 residues. V lost 3 bases and J lost 5; bases outside the gene matches: 6.

This clonotype came up a few times. The rearrangement links TRBV7-9 to TRBJ2-1; D is ambiguous. The germline V gene has CDR1 SEHNR and CDR2 FQNEAQ (reference sequence). The CDR3 sequence is 14 residues long. Trimming removed 3 bases from V and 7 bases from J, with 13 bases in between. The CDR3 bases are TGTGCCAGCAGCTTTAGTCCAGGTGAAAATGAGCAGTTCTTC. Its translation is CASSFSPGENEQFF.

This rearrangement joins TRBV6-2 or TRBV6-3 to TRBJ2-7; possibly TRBD1 for D (6 bases). CDR1 and CDR2 from the germline V gene are MNHEY and SVGEGT. Trimming shortened V by 5 bases and J by 7 bases, and 12 bases separated the two germline ends. The CDR3 length is 12 residues. The CDR3 bases are TGTGCCAGCAGTACACGGACAGATGAGCAGTACGTC. It yields the protein CASSTRTDEQYV.

This clonotype was counted at least ten times. The chain recombines TRBV7-3 with TRBJ2-3; the D gene is possibly TRBD2 (6 bases). The CDR3 has 15 amino acids. Germline V CDR1 and CDR2: SGHTA, FQGTGA. V dropped 3 bases and J dropped 7 bases, with 17 bases sitting between them. CDR3 amino acids: CASSFQGGLEYTQYF. The CDR3 DNA reads TGTGCCAGCAGCTTCCAGGGAGGTCTTGAGTATACGCAGTATTTT.

This clonotype was counted many times. This sequence joins TRBV5-1 and TRBJ1-5; a weak D match, TRBD1 (5 bases). CDR1 and CDR2 from the germline V gene are SGHRS and YFSETQ. The V gene lost 0 bases and the J gene lost 2 bases, with 6 bases spanning the gap. The CDR3 spans 14 residues. The CDR3 bases are TGCGCCAGCAGCTTGGTGGGGGGCAATCAGCCCCAGCATTTT. This translates into CASSLVGGNQPQHF.

This clonotype was picked up many times. The chain recombines TRBV5-1 with TRBJ2-6, with D uncertain. The CDR3 has 15 amino acids. Germline assignment: CDR1 SGHRS and CDR2 YFSETQ. V lost 2 bases, J lost 0 bases, and 6 bases lay in between. The CDR3 sequence is CASSLDLSGANVLTF. In nucleotides, the CDR3 is TGCGCCAGCAGCTTAGACCTCTCTGGGGCCAACGTCCTGACTTTC.

The table lists this clonotype with a few counts. This sequence joins TRBV5-1 and TRBJ2-2; 10 bases are shared with TRBD2. This CDR3 spans 15 amino acids. Germline V lookup: CDR1 SGHRS, CDR2 YFSETQ. V shed 6 bases and J 2 bases; nucleotides not matched to a gene: 4. CDR3 region: CASTIAGGNTGELFF. CDR3 bases: TGCGCCAGCACCATAGCGGGGGGAAACACCGGGGAGCTGTTTTTT. The full variable domain, completed using reference TRBV5-1 and TRBJ2-2, is KAGVTQTPRYLIKTRGQQVTLSCSPISGHRSVSWYQQTPGQGLQFLFEYFSETQRNKGNFPGRFSGRQFSNSRSEMNVSTLELGDSALYLCASTIAGGNTGELFFGEGSRLTVL.